This T cell receptor beta chain was identified during a study of blood T cell repertoires in COVID-19. On the study more broadly: Samples of COVID-19 (acute and convalescent) were obtained from the United States, Italy and Spain. PBMCs, B-cell-depleted T cells, or T cells were the source of the cDNA or gDNA that made up the material.

Study members were between about 18 and 95 years old and lived in roughly 24 US regions. Trimming cost V 4 bases and J 1 base; bases outside gene matches: 3. CDR1 SGHRS and CDR2 YFSETQ come from the germline V gene. CDR3 size: 14 residues. How the authors handled the data: Estimated nucleated cell counts came from reference gene primer amplification. The table came from immunoSEQ multiplex PCR; TCRdb's copy has only in-frame clones and leaves some out. V and J calls and clone size follow that table, whereas D and trimming were derived from the DNA. The data contain fewer than 350,000 clones, approximately 91% of them singletons.

The chain recombines TRBV5-1 with TRBJ2-5; the match to TRBD1 covers 8 bases. This TCR was recovered from a man aged 60 to 75 who had recovered from COVID-19. Sequencing was done on a sample of PBMCs or T cells enriched from blood (not recorded which). The CDR3: CASSDGQGQETQYF. As DNA, the CDR3 is TGCGCCAGCAGCGACGGACAGGGCCAAGAGACCCAGTACTTC.